Below, 23 T cell receptor beta chains from the same sample are listed, as sequenced in a study of spatial heterogeneity in lung cancer. The study, taken as a whole, reports: Within tumors, counts of expanded alpha and beta TCRs tracked tumor mutation counts.

Time point given: sample taken at primary tumor resection. Antigen specificity for these receptors is unknown. TCRdb reanalysed the 5' RACE reads using MiXCR and keeps one entry per CDR3 protein. The profile covers 2,000 to 3,000 distinct CDR3 sequences, with 8% appearing a single time and 20% to 30% taken by the ten largest. The source material was lung tumor tissue, sampled at surgery. The origin of the receptors is a male donor with early-stage non-small cell lung cancer.

This clonotype is deemed medium-sized (0.01 to 0.1%). The junction departs from germline at one end; a sequencing error may be responsible. V gene TRBV11-2 combines with J gene TRBJ1-3; the D gene is possibly TRBD1 (6 bases). The CDR3 runs to 15 residues. CDR1 and CDR2 (germline): SGHAT, FQNNGV. In DNA, the CDR3 is TGTGCCAGCAGCTTACAGGGGAACTCTGAAAACACCATATATTTT. Translated, it gives CASSLQGNSENTIYF.

The sample holds many counts of this clonotype. The V gene is TRBV5-5, the J gene TRBJ2-5, with TRBD2 matching 14 bases. Germline trimming cut 4 bases from V and 5 bases from J; bases unmatched to any gene: 10. This CDR3 region has 17 residues. Germline values: CDR1 SGHKS, CDR2 YYEKEE (reference sequence). CDR3 in amino acids: CASSPSTSGRVRETQYF. CDR3 DNA sequence: TGTGCCAGCAGCCCGTCGACTAGCGGGAGGGTGCGGGAGACCCAGTACTTC.

Relative to its sample, this clonotype is medium-sized. V and J are TRBV7-2 and TRBJ2-3; the D is unclear. CDR3 length equals 15 residues. Trimming removed 2 bases from V and 1 base from J, with 10 bases in between. Per germline, CDR1 SGHTA and CDR2 FQGNSA. The CDR3 sequence is CASSLQSLRTDTQYF. CDR3 nucleotides: TGTGCCAGCAGCTTACAATCGCTCCGCACAGATACGCAGTATTTT. The full variable domain, its missing parts supplied by reference TRBV7-2 and TRBJ2-3, is GAGVSQSPSNKVTEKGKDVELRCDPISGHTALYWYRQSLGQGLEFLIYFQGNSAPDKSGLPSDRFSAERTGGSVSTLTIQRTQQEDSAVYLCASSLQSLRTDTQYFGPGTRLTVL.

This clonotype came up many times. This rearrangement joins TRBV29-1 to TRBJ2-5, with unresolved D. V was pared by 6 bases and J by 4 bases, with 12 bases between. This CDR3 contains 12 residues. CDR1 and CDR2 from the germline V gene are SQVTM and ANQGSEA. CDR3 protein: CSVAGESETQYF. For the CDR3, the DNA is TGCAGCGTCGCCGGAGAGTCAGAGACCCAGTACTTC.

This clonotype is categorized as medium-sized. In DNA, the CDR3 is TGTGCCAGCAGCCAAGATAGGACCATTTACTCCTACGAGCAGTACTTC. Amino acids: CASSQDRTIYSYEQYF. The V gene is TRBV14, the J gene TRBJ2-7; unclear D gene. CDR3 length: 16 residues. The germline V gene encodes CDR1 SGHDN and CDR2 FVKESK. V gave up 0 bases and J gave up 0 bases, with 12 bases separating them. Filled out from reference TRBV14 and TRBJ2-7, the complete variable domain reads EAGVTQFPSHSVIEKGQTVTLRCDPISGHDNLYWYRRVMGKEIKFLLHFVKESKQDESGMPNNRFLAERTGGTYSTLKVQPAELEDSGVYFCASSQDRTIYSYEQYFGPGTRLTVT.

By share, this clonotype counts as medium-sized. The CDR3 nucleotides are TGCAGCGTTGAAGAAACAACACTAGCCTCAGATACGCAGTATTTT. The encoded protein is CSVEETTLASDTQYF. This chain joins TRBV29-1 and TRBJ2-3; the D gene is possibly TRBD2 (6 bases). The CDR3 sequence is 15 residues long. Trimming cost V 0 bases and J 4 bases, with 14 bases left between them. CDR1 SQVTM and CDR2 ANQGSEA come from the germline V gene.

A few counts support this clonotype. The chain recombines TRBV5-1 with TRBJ1-2, with 7 bases fitting TRBD1. The CDR3 covers 14 residues. Germline lookup yields CDR1 SGHRS and CDR2 YFSETQ. The V segment lost 4 bases and the J segment 0 bases; nucleotides outside the gene matches: 3. In nucleotides, the CDR3 is TGCGCCAGCAGCCGACAGGGAGCTAACTATGGCTACACCTTC. Its protein is CASSRQGANYGYTF.

By sample share, this clonotype is medium-sized (0.01 to 0.1%). The CDR3 DNA sequence: TGTGCCAGCAGCTTACGTACCCCTTGGGACGAGCAGTACTTC. This translates into CASSLRTPWDEQYF. The chain carries TRBV7-9 and TRBJ2-7, with D unresolved. Germline lookup yields CDR1 SEHNR and CDR2 FQNEAQ (reference sequence). V lost 2 bases and J 5 bases, leaving 13 bases between the germline ends. This CDR3 is built from 14 residues.

The sample holds many counts of this clonotype. The chain couples TRBV10-3 to TRBJ1-6; TRBD1 might be the D (6 bases). CDR1 is ENHRY and CDR2 is SYGVKD in the germline V gene. This CDR3 is 13 amino acids long. Trimming left V 6 bases short and J 6 bases short, with 9 bases between. As DNA, the CDR3 is TGTGCCATCAGCGAACAGGGTAATTCACCCCTCCACTTT. Translating it yields CAISEQGNSPLHF.

By share, this clonotype counts as medium-sized. This chain links TRBV7-2 with TRBJ2-3; D gene uncertain. The germline V gene has CDR1 SGHTA and CDR2 FQGNSA. The CDR3 consists of 12 residues. Trimming shortened V by 4 bases and J by 7 bases, and 9 bases separated the two germline ends. Here the CDR3 reads CASSSPSNTQYF. Written as DNA, the CDR3 is TGTGCCAGCAGCTCCCCAAGTAATACGCAGTATTTT.

This clonotype is deemed medium-sized. V and J are TRBV7-9 and TRBJ2-2; D is unclear. The germline V gene has CDR1 SEHNR and CDR2 FQNEAQ (reference sequence). The CDR3 totals 12 residues. V gave up 5 bases and J gave up 8 bases, with 9 bases separating them. The CDR3 bases are TGTGCCAGCAGCGTGGACGGTGGGGAGCTGTTTTTT. Translation: CASSVDGGELFF.

This clonotype came up a few times. This sequence joins TRBV6-1 and TRBJ2-2; 11 positions match TRBD1. Trimming took 1 base from V and 5 from J; bases not matched to a gene: 6. In germline, CDR1 is MNHNS, CDR2 SASEGT. CDR3 length: 17 residues. The CDR3 DNA reads TGTGCCAGCAGTGAAGGACGGGGACAGGGGGTGACCGGGGAGCTGTTTTTT. Translating it yields CASSEGRGQGVTGELFF.

By sample share, this clonotype is medium-sized. The J gene is TRBJ2-1, the V gene TRBV5-1; 7 positions match TRBD1. The germline CDR1 and CDR2 sequences are SGHRS and YFSETQ. The V segment lost 0 bases and the J segment 7 bases; nucleotides outside the gene matches: 4. CDR3 length: 14 amino acids. This CDR3 is CASSLVGQPNEQFF. CDR3 coding DNA: TGCGCCAGCAGCTTGGTGGGACAGCCAAATGAGCAGTTCTTC.

By share of the sample, this clonotype is medium-sized. The chain couples TRBV6-5 to TRBJ2-7; no firm D call. The CDR3 spans 14 residues. Germline-derived CDR1 and CDR2 are MNHEY and SVGAGI. Trimming removed 2 bases from V and 1 base from J, with 9 bases in between. The CDR3 nucleotides are TGTGCCAGCAGTTACGAGCGAGATTCCTACGAGCAGTACTTC. Translating it yields CASSYERDSYEQYF.

This clonotype is termed medium-sized. The gene calls are TRBV5-6 and TRBJ2-2, with 7 bases fitting TRBD2. Per germline, CDR1 SGHDT and CDR2 YYEEEE. Trimming removed 4 bases from V and 10 bases from J; junction bases left unmatched: 10. CDR3 length equals 14 residues. The CDR3 region is CASSRRGVSLELFF. The CDR3 DNA reads as TGTGCCAGCAGCCGACGGGGGGTCTCGTTGGAGCTGTTTTTT. The whole variable domain, remainder taken from reference TRBV5-6 and TRBJ2-2, is DAGVTQSPTHLIKTRGQQVTLRCSPKSGHDTVSWYQQALGQGPQFIFQYYEEEERQRGNFPDRFSGHQFPNYSSELNVNALLLGDSALYLCASSRRGVSLELFFGEGSRLTVL.

This clonotype is termed medium-sized. This chain joins TRBV11-2 and TRBJ2-1; TRBD2 matches at 9 bases. Germline lookup yields CDR1 SGHAT and CDR2 FQNNGV. The V and J ends lost 0 bases and 7 bases, in that order; junction bases with no gene match: 4. CDR3 size: 15 residues. The CDR3 DNA follows: TGTGCCAGCAGCTTAGAGCTAGCGGGGATTAATGAGCAGTTCTTC. It yields the protein CASSLELAGINEQFF.

This clonotype was counted at least ten times. V gene TRBV6-5 combines with J gene TRBJ2-7; tentatively, D is TRBD2 (5 bases). The germline V gene encodes CDR1 MNHEY and CDR2 SVGAGI. V gave up 6 bases and J gave up 0 bases, with 18 bases separating them. This CDR3 spans 16 amino acids. CDR3 nucleotides: TGTGCCAGCAGGTTTGATCGGTTGGGGAGCTCCTACGAGCAGTACTTC. Translating gives CASRFDRLGSSYEQYF.

This clonotype rates as medium-sized. The V call is TRBV18, the J call TRBJ2-7, with a possible D match to TRBD1 (5 bases). This CDR3 region has 14 residues. Trimming took 0 bases from V and 3 from J, leaving 9 bases between them. Germline assignment: CDR1 KGHSH and CDR2 LQKENI. CDR3 protein: CASSPPAGFYEQYF. DNA of the CDR3: TGTGCCAGCTCACCACCGGCAGGGTTCTACGAGCAGTACTTC.

In this sample, this clonotype is medium-sized. This chain connects TRBV5-4 to TRBJ2-3; 8 nucleotides agree with TRBD2. This CDR3 comprises 14 residues. Germline V gives CDR1 SGHNT, CDR2 YYREEE (reference sequence). V was clipped by 1 base and J by 3 bases; unmatched bases: 1. The CDR3 DNA sequence: TGTGCCAGCAGCTTGAGACTAGCGACAGATACGCAGTATTTT. Translated, it gives CASSLRLATDTQYF.

This clonotype qualifies as medium-sized. The V and J genes are TRBV7-8 and TRBJ2-7; perhaps TRBD1 as D (6 bases). CDR3 length: 14 residues. Germline V gene data show CDR1 as SGHVS and CDR2 as FQNEAQ. V dropped 0 bases and J dropped 6 bases, with 12 bases sitting between them. CDR3 protein: CASSLAHRAGEQYF. The CDR3 DNA reads as TGTGCCAGCAGCTTAGCGCACAGGGCGGGCGAGCAGTACTTC.

This clonotype was seen many times. The V and J genes are TRBV27 and TRBJ2-5; 7 bases map to TRBD1. This CDR3 is built from 14 residues. Germline loops: CDR1 MNHEY, CDR2 SMNVEV (reference sequence). With V trimmed by 3 bases and J by 9 bases, 10 bases remained unmatched. CDR3 DNA sequence: TGTGCCAGCAGTTTCGGACAGGCCCAAGGGGCCCAGTACTTC. Translated: CASSFGQAQGAQYF.

This clonotype was detected only a few times. The chain employs TRBV7-3 and TRBJ1-1; D is possibly TRBD1 (5 bases). V was pared by 5 bases and J by 2 bases, with 12 bases between. This CDR3 has 14 residues. In germline, CDR1 is SGHTA, CDR2 FQGTGA. Here the CDR3 DNA reads TGTGCCAGCAGCCCGGGGCCTCTCAACACTGAAGCTTTCTTT. Translated: CASSPGPLNTEAFF.

This clonotype is medium-sized by share. The chain carries TRBV7-3 and TRBJ2-3; 9 bases agree with TRBD1. CDR1 is SGHTA and CDR2 is FQGTGA in the germline V gene. V shed 5 bases, J shed 14 bases, and the junction held 11 bases outside the gene matches. This CDR3 spans 13 amino acids. The CDR3 DNA is TGTGCCAGCAGCAAGGGTGACAGGGGGATATTGTATTTT. Its protein product is CASSKGDRGILYF.